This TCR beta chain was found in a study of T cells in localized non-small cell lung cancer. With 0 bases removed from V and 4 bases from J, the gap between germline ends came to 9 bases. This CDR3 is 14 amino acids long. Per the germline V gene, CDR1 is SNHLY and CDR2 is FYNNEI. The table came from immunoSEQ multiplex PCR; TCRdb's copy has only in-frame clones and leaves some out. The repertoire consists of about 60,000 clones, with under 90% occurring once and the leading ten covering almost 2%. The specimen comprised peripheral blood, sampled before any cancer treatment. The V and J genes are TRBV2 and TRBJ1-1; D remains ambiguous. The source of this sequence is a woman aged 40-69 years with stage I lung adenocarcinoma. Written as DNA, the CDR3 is TGTGCCAGCAGTGAAGCTGGAGGTGGCACTGAAGCTTTCTTT. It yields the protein CASSEAGGGTEAFF.